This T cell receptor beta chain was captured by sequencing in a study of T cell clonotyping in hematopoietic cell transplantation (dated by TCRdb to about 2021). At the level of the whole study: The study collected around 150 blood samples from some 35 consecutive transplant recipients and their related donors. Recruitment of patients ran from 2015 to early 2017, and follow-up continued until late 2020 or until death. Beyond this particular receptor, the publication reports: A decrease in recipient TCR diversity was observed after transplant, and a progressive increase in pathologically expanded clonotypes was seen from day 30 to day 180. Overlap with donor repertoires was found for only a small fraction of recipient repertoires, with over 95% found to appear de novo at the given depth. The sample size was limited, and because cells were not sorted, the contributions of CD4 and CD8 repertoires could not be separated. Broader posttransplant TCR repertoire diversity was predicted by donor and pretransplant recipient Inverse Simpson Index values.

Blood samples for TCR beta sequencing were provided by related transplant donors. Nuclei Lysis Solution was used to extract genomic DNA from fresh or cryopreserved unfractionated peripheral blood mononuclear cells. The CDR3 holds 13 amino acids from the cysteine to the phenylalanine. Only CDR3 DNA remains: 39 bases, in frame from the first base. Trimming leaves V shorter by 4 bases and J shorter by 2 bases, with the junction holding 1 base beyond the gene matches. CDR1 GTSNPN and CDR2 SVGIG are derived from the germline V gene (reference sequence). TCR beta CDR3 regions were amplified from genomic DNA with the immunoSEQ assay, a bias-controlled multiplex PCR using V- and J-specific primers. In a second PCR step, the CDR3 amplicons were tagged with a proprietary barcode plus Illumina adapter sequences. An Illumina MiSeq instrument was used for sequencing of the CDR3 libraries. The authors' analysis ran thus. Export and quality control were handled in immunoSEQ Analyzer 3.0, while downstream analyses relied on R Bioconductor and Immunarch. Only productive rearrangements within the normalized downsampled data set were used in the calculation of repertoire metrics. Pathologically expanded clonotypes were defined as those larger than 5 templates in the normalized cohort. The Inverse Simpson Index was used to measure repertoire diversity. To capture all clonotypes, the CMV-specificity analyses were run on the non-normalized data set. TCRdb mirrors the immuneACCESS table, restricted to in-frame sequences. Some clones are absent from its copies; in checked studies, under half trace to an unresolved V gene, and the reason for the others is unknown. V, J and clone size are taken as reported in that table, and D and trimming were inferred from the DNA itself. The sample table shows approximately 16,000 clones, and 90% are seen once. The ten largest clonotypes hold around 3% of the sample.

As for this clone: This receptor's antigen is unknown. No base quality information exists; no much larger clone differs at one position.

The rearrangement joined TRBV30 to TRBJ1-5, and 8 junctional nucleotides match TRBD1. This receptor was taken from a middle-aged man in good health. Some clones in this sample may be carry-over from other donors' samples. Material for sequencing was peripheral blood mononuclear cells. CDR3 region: CAWTQGGNQPQHF. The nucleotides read TGTGCCTGGACACAGGGGGGCAATCAGCCCCAGCATTTT.